These T cell receptor beta chains were read from a single sample in a study of spatial heterogeneity in lung cancer. TCRdb reprocessed the 5' RACE reads with MiXCR, giving one entry per CDR3 protein. The sample includes about 9,200 distinct CDR3 sequences, 20% to 25% of them seen just once. The specimen was PBMCs, collected at follow-up. Source of these receptors: a male donor with early-stage non-small cell lung cancer. Both conserved end residues are part of each CDR3. Each record gives: D gene, CDR3 length, V gene, clone size, J gene, CDR3 protein, CDR3 DNA. The D gene is left open where the match is weak. Clone size is shown for a subset of rows, as once, few, many or a class of expanded clone.

.,18,TRBV12-3/TRBV12-4,many,TRBJ1-6,CASTRKWGKGSYNSPLHF,TGTGCCAGCACTCGAAAGTGGGGGAAAGGGTCCTATAATTCACCCCTCCACTTT
.,14,TRBV4-2,many,TRBJ1-1,CASSLPRPGTEAFF,TGTGCCAGCAGCCTTCCCAGACCCGGGACTGAAGCTTTCTTT
TRBD2,15,TRBV5-4,.,TRBJ2-3,CASTLAGGPRDTQYF,TGTGCCAGCACCTTAGCGGGGGGGCCTAGAGATACGCAGTATTTT
.,11,TRBV7-8,few,TRBJ2-7,CASSSTGHQYF,TGTGCCAGCAGCTCCACAGGGCACCAGTACTTC
.,11,TRBV29-1,.,TRBJ1-2,CSVRGAGGYTF,TGCAGCGTTAGGGGGGCGGGTGGCTACACCTTC
.,15,TRBV10-3,.,TRBJ1-2,CASADWGGSNYGYTF,TGTGCCAGCGCAGACTGGGGGGGTTCTAACTATGGCTACACCTTC
.,14,TRBV4-3,.,TRBJ1-2,CASSHQNRAYGYTF,TGCGCCAGCAGCCACCAAAACAGGGCCTATGGCTACACCTTC
.,16,TRBV27,medium-sized,TRBJ1-5,CASSSLGTLGNQPQHF,TGTGCCAGCAGTTCCCTCGGGACTTTGGGCAATCAGCCCCAGCATTTT
.,16,TRBV6-5,many,TRBJ2-3,CASRSRRQSSTDTQYF,TGTGCCAGCAGAAGCAGGAGACAGTCTAGCACAGATACGCAGTATTTT
.,14,TRBV7-2,once,TRBJ1-2,CASSPTGFPYGYTF,TGTGCCAGCAGTCCAACGGGTTTCCCCTATGGCTACACCTTC
.,15,TRBV28,many,TRBJ2-7,CASSPRTWRGYEQYF,TGTGCCAGCAGTCCCCGGACGTGGCGGGGCTACGAGCAGTACTTC
.,13,TRBV7-2,few,TRBJ1-1,CASSWKVSTEAFF,TGTGCCAGCAGCTGGAAGGTTTCCACTGAAGCTTTCTTT
.,14,TRBV7-2,many,TRBJ1-4,CASSLTGPWEKLFF,TGTGCCAGCAGCCTCACGGGCCCGTGGGAAAAACTGTTTTTT
TRBD2,16,TRBV6-5,many,TRBJ2-2,CASSRASGRNTGELFF,TGTGCCAGCAGTAGAGCTAGCGGGAGGAACACCGGGGAGCTGTTTTTT
TRBD2,13,TRBV9,.,TRBJ2-3,CASNLAGGDTQYF,TGTGCCAGCAATCTAGCGGGAGGCGATACGCAGTATTTT
TRBD1,15,TRBV23-1,.,TRBJ1-6,CASSLRDRVNSPLHF,TGCGCCAGCAGTCTCCGGGACAGAGTTAATTCACCCCTCCACTTT
.,12,TRBV7-9,.,TRBJ2-5,CASSLSEETQYF,TGTGCCAGCAGCTTATCGGAGGAGACCCAGTACTTC
.,13,TRBV7-2,many,TRBJ2-2,CASRDGVYGELFF,TGTGCCAGCAGGGACGGGGTGTACGGGGAGCTGTTTTTT